This passage covers 26 T cell receptor beta chains from one sample sequenced in a study of identical twins. TCRdb ran MiXCR on the 5' RACE reads and lists one entry per CDR3 protein. The table has approximately 1.8 million distinct CDR3 sequences, around 29% seen once. Material for sequencing was cord blood. The receptors shown here come from a newborn girl in good health.

The gene calls are TRBV12-3 or TRBV12-4 and TRBJ2-3; TRBD2 aligns across 13 bases. The ends lost 3 bases at V and 3 bases at J; junction bases unmatched: 12. The CDR3 loop spans 19 amino acids. CDR3 protein: CASSLTSWVLAGGTDTQYF. In DNA, the CDR3 is TGTGCCAGCAGTTTGACATCGTGGGTACTAGCGGGAGGGACAGATACGCAGTATTTT.

The rearrangement links TRBV20-1 to TRBJ1-3, with D unclear. The V and J ends lost 2 bases and 2 bases respectively, with 19 bases between them. CDR3 length: 17 residues. Germline CDR1 and CDR2: DFQATT and SNEGSKA (reference sequence). The CDR3 here is CSARSSRTVGTGNTIYF. The CDR3 bases are TGCAGTGCTAGATCGAGTCGTACAGTGGGGACTGGAAACACCATATATTTT.

This clonotype has only a few counts. The chain carries TRBV9 and TRBJ1-4; D is possibly TRBD1 (5 bases). The V end was cut by 0 bases, the J end by 0 bases, with 6 bases between. The CDR3 consists of 15 residues. The germline V gene has CDR1 SGDLS and CDR2 YYNGEE. The CDR3 DNA follows: TGTGCCAGCAGCGTAGTACAGGCAACTAATGAAAAACTGTTTTTT. The encoded protein is CASSVVQATNEKLFF.

This clonotype was counted between two and nine times. The chain joins TRBV25-1 to TRBJ1-1, with 7 nucleotides matching TRBD1. Germline values: CDR1 MGHDK, CDR2 SYGVNS. This CDR3 spans 15 amino acids. J gave up 3 bases and V 3 bases, and 7 bases lay outside the gene matches. In nucleotides, the CDR3 is TGTGCCAGCAGTGAGTTGTCAGGGGGATACACTGAAGCTTTCTTT. It specifies CASSELSGGYTEAFF. The full variable domain, with the rest looked up from reference TRBV25-1 and TRBJ1-1, is EADIYQTPRYLVIGTGKKITLECSQTMGHDKMYWYQQDPGMELHLIHYSYGVNSTEKGDLSSESTVSRIRTEHFPLTLESARPSHTSQYLCASSELSGGYTEAFFGQGTRLTVV.

The rearrangement joins TRBV24-1 to TRBJ2-1, with 8 bases lining up with TRBD2. The trim removed 3 bases at V and 6 bases at J, leaving 12 bases unmatched. Germline assignment: CDR1 KGHDR and CDR2 SFDVKD. CDR3 size: 17 residues. CDR3 in amino acids: CATSDGLGTRSPNEQFF. The DNA of the CDR3 is TGTGCCACCAGTGATGGCCTAGGGACTAGATCCCCCAATGAGCAGTTCTTC.

The table lists this clonotype with a few counts. This CDR3 reads CASSLRRGASTDTQYF. CDR3 DNA sequence: TGTGCCAGCAGCTTAAGAAGGGGCGCTAGCACAGATACGCAGTATTTT. This chain joins TRBV7-2 and TRBJ2-3, with D tentatively TRBD1 (5 bases). Germline values: CDR1 SGHTA, CDR2 FQGNSA. Trimming took off 2 bases at V and 0 bases at J, with 12 bases between the two ends. This CDR3 has 16 amino acids.

This chain joins TRBV29-1 and TRBJ2-7, with D perhaps matching TRBD1 or TRBD2 (5 bases each). Trimming shortened V by 4 bases and J by 1 base, and 8 bases separated the two germline ends. The CDR3 length is 12 residues. Germline V lookup: CDR1 SQVTM, CDR2 ANQGSEA. The CDR3 loop is CSVGGDSYEQYF. The CDR3 coding sequence is TGCAGCGTTGGAGGGGATTCCTACGAGCAGTACTTC.

The table lists this clonotype with many counts. The rearrangement joins TRBV24-1 to TRBJ2-5; no firm D call. CDR3 length: 16 amino acids. The V gene lost 2 bases and the J gene lost 5 bases, with 17 bases spanning the gap. Germline V lookup: CDR1 KGHDR, CDR2 SFDVKD. CDR3 coding DNA: TGTGCCACCAGTGATTCTTTTGGGTATAGTCCGGAGACCCAGTACTTC. Amino acid sequence: CATSDSFGYSPETQYF.

The V call is TRBV3-1, the J call TRBJ2-3; no reliable D call. This CDR3 has 15 residues. The V end was cut by 6 bases, the J end by 2 bases, with 15 bases between. The V gene's germline CDR1 is LGHDT and CDR2 YNNKEL (reference sequence). CDR3 loop: CASRSLGGDTDTQYF. The CDR3 DNA reads as TGTGCCAGCAGGTCGTTGGGTGGCGACACAGATACGCAGTATTTT.

This clonotype was detected many times. At one of its ends the junction is not consistent with the germline gene, which may arise from a read error. The gene calls are TRBV4-1 and TRBJ2-5; D tentatively reads TRBD1 or TRBD2 (5 bases each). Germline CDR1 MGHRA, CDR2 YSYEKL. CDR3 size: 13 residues. CDR3 nucleotide sequence: TGTGCCAGCAGCCGGGGACCTCAAGAGACCCAGTACTTC. Protein: CASSRGPQETQYF.

This chain links TRBV6-5 with TRBJ2-2; 9 bases map to TRBD2. This CDR3 has 15 amino acids. Per germline, CDR1 MNHEY and CDR2 SVGAGI. Losses at the gene ends were 8 bases for V and 5 bases for J; bases not matched to a gene: 9. The CDR3 protein is CASDPAGGRTGELFF. In DNA, the CDR3 is TGTGCCAGCGATCCAGCGGGAGGTCGAACCGGGGAGCTGTTTTTT.

This clonotype has just a few counts. This chain links TRBV25-1 with TRBJ1-2; TRBD1 agrees at 7 bases. Germline CDR1 is MGHDK and CDR2 is SYGVNS. V dropped 3 bases and J dropped 8; count of bases not matched to a gene: 6. This CDR3 has 13 amino acids. The CDR3 DNA reads as TGTGCCAGCAGTGAGTCGACAGGGATGGGCTACACCTTC. This translates into CASSESTGMGYTF.

The V call is TRBV30, the J call TRBJ1-4, with 9 bases lining up with TRBD1. CDR1 is GTSNPN, CDR2 SVGIG, per germline (reference sequence). This CDR3 is 15 amino acids long. V shed 0 bases and J 7 bases; nucleotides not matched to a gene: 6. The CDR3 DNA reads as TGTGCCTGGAGTGTGGGGACAGGGCCCCCTGAAAAACTGTTTTTT. Its translation is CAWSVGTGPPEKLFF. Full variable domain (rest looked up from reference TRBV30 and TRBJ1-4): SQTIHQWPATLVQPVGSPLSLECTVEGTSNPNLYWYRQAAGRGLQLLFYSVGIGQISSEVPQNLSASRPQDRQFILSSKKLLLSDSGFYLCAWSVGTGPPEKLFFGSGTQLSVL.

The V gene is TRBV29-1, the J gene TRBJ1-1; 9 bases fit TRBD1. Germline assignment: CDR1 SQVTM and CDR2 ANQGSEA. The CDR3 is made up of 15 amino acids. J was trimmed by 0 bases and V by 6 bases; bases with no gene match: 8. The CDR3 nucleotides read TGCAGCGTCCCCCCCGGGACAGGGTTGAACACTGAAGCTTTCTTT. Its translation is CSVPPGTGLNTEAFF.

This sequence joins TRBV4-2 and TRBJ2-2; perhaps TRBD2 as D (6 bases). CDR3 length: 14 amino acids. V was pared by 1 base and J by 5 bases, with 8 bases between. Germline V gene data show CDR1 as LGHNA and CDR2 as YNFKEQ. The CDR3 protein is CASSQGGETGELFF. The CDR3 DNA sequence: TGTGCCAGCAGCCAAGGGGGGGAAACCGGGGAGCTGTTTTTT.

This clonotype was observed a handful of times. The genes are TRBV20-1 and TRBJ1-4, with 10 bases fitting TRBD1. This CDR3 is 14 amino acids long. The V gene end was trimmed by 6 bases and the J gene end by 8 bases; junction bases not matched to a gene: 9. CDR1 is DFQATT and CDR2 is SNEGSKA in the germline V gene (reference sequence). The CDR3 is CSAQQGQGWEKLFF. CDR3 bases: TGCAGTGCGCAACAGGGACAGGGGTGGGAAAAACTGTTTTTT.

The chain carries TRBV28 and TRBJ1-1; D not resolved. V was trimmed by 6 bases and J by 4 bases, leaving 6 bases between them. This CDR3 is built from 11 residues. The germline CDR1 and CDR2 sequences are MDHEN and SYDVKM. The DNA of the CDR3 is TGTGCCAGCAGGGTTCTCACTGAAGCTTTCTTT. Translating gives CASRVLTEAFF.

The chain joins TRBV10-3 to TRBJ2-7; tentative D call: TRBD2 (5 bases). This CDR3 is built from 16 residues. Looked up from germline, CDR1 is ENHRY and CDR2 is SYGVKD. Trimming shortened V by 2 bases and J by 3 bases, and 17 bases separated the two germline ends. The CDR3 DNA reads TGTGCCATCAGTGAGCTATTTCCGGGATGGCTCTACGAGCAGTACTTC. This translates into CAISELFPGWLYEQYF.

Concerning this clonotype itself: One end of the junction varies from germline; a read error may be responsible. The chain combines TRBV12-3 or TRBV12-4 with TRBJ2-1, with 11 bases identical to TRBD2. The CDR3 length is 15 residues. CDR3 nucleotides: TGTGCCAGCAGGGGACTAGCGGCTACCCACAATGAGCAGGTCTTC. As protein: CASRGLAATHNEQVF.

This clonotype was observed a few times. The chain has TRBV5-6 and TRBJ2-3; 8 positions agree with TRBD2. With V trimmed by 4 bases and J by 1 base, 14 bases remained unmatched. In germline, CDR1 is SGHDT, CDR2 YYEEEE. The CDR3 contains 18 residues. The CDR3 loop is CASSVSPFSGTRTDTQYF. The CDR3 bases are TGTGCCAGCAGCGTCTCCCCCTTTAGCGGGACCCGCACAGATACGCAGTATTTT.

In regard to this clonotype: One end of the junction fails to match germline, which may point to a read error. The rearrangement joins TRBV15 to TRBJ2-1; 8 bases agree with TRBD2. This CDR3 spans 16 amino acids. CDR1 and CDR2 from the germline V gene are LNHNV and YYDKDF (reference sequence). CDR3 region: CAASRDKAGGYNEQFF. As DNA, the CDR3 is TGTGCCGCCAGCAGAGATAAGGCGGGAGGCTACAATGAGCAGTTCTTC.

The sample holds a few counts of this clonotype. One end of the junction is discordant with germline, which a read error may explain. The chain combines TRBV14 with TRBJ2-1; 15 nucleotides align to TRBD2. CDR1 SGHDN and CDR2 FVKESK come from the germline V gene. The CDR3 consists of 18 residues. Written as DNA, the CDR3 is TGCGCCAGCAGCCAGGGACTAGCGGGGGGCCCGTCCTACAATGAGCAGTTCTTC. It yields the protein CASSQGLAGGPSYNEQFF.

This clonotype was recorded a few times. V gene TRBV27 combines with J gene TRBJ2-1; no clear D. Germline CDR1 and CDR2: MNHEY and SMNVEV (reference sequence). Trimming cost V 9 bases and J 8 bases, with 26 bases left between them. The CDR3 extends over 16 amino acids. This CDR3 reads CASQIVGVPTHDEQFF. CDR3 nucleotide sequence: TGTGCCAGTCAAATCGTAGGAGTCCCTACCCACGATGAGCAGTTCTTC.

The chain links TRBV18 to TRBJ1-4; possible D gene TRBD1, 5 bases. CDR1 is KGHSH, CDR2 LQKENI, per germline. The V gene lost 4 bases and the J gene lost 3 bases, with 9 bases spanning the gap. The CDR3 runs to 14 residues. The CDR3 is CASSQGTANEKLFF. CDR3 nucleotides: TGTGCCAGCTCACAAGGGACGGCTAATGAAAAACTGTTTTTT.

This sequence joins TRBV25-1 and TRBJ1-2; no definite D call. The germline gives CDR1 MGHDK, CDR2 SYGVNS. The CDR3 spans 13 residues. Trimming pared 4 bases from V and 3 bases from J, leaving 9 bases between. DNA for the CDR3: TGTGCCAGCAGTGGGGTTTGGGACTATGGCTACACCTTC. This encodes CASSGVWDYGYTF.

The chain combines TRBV4-1 with TRBJ1-2, with D possibly TRBD1 on 6 matching bases. V was shortened by 2 bases and J by 2 bases, with 12 bases between the two germline ends. Germline-derived CDR1 and CDR2 are MGHRA and YSYEKL. CDR3 length equals 15 residues. CDR3 in DNA: TGCGCCAGCAGCCAATCCCCGACAGGAAACTATGGCTACACCTTC. Residues: CASSQSPTGNYGYTF.